Sequencing of this TCR beta chain was carried out in a study of shared clonotypes between healthy human individuals. Background on the study: CD4 naive cells filled three plates per donor, CD4 memory three, CD8 naive two and CD8 memory one.

Study findings and constraints: Generally, estimated richness proved larger in naive subsets than it did in memory subsets.

As concerns this clone: Its antigen remains unknown.

V was shortened by 5 bases and J by 9 bases, with 23 bases between the two germline ends. Germline CDR1 reads SGHAT; CDR2 reads FQNNGV. The CDR3 is made up of 16 amino acids. Assay: immunoSEQ multiplex PCR; the TCRdb copy retains only in-frame clones and omits some. The data hold under 200,000 clones, with approximately 92% observed a single time. The sequencing input was naive CD4+ T cells sorted from blood. The subset is: CD45RA+ positively selected. The chain is built from TRBV11-2 and TRBJ2-1; no clear D. The source of this sequence is a woman aged 30 to 39 in good health. The CDR3 DNA reads TGTGCCAGCAGCGGGGTAAGGAGTAGACTGTCTAGTGAGCAGTTCTTC. Protein: CASSGVRSRLSSEQFF. The entire variable domain, with the rest obtained from reference TRBV11-2 and TRBJ2-1, is as follows: EAGVAQSPRYKIIEKRQSVAFWCNPISGHATLYWYQQILGQGPKLLIQFQNNGVVDDSQLPKDRFSAERLKGVDSTLKIQPAKLEDSAVYLCASSGVRSRLSSEQFFGPGTRLTVL.